A single sample is the source of the 10 T cell receptor beta chains below, sequenced in a study of shared clonotypes between healthy human individuals. Assay used: immunoSEQ multiplex PCR; TCRdb lists only in-frame clones, some missing. This sample has approximately 2.5 million clones, with approximately 94% found just once. The sequencing input was naive CD4+ T cells sorted from blood. This sample's subset: CD45RA+ positively selected. The source is a man between 18 and 29 years old in good health.

The rearrangement links TRBV5-1 to TRBJ2-5; TRBD1 agrees at 9 bases. CDR3 length: 14 amino acids. Losses at the gene ends were 6 bases for V and 2 bases for J; bases not matched to a gene: 5. Germline-derived CDR1 and CDR2 are SGHRS and YFSETQ. This chain's CDR3 is CASTPGQGQETQYF. The CDR3 DNA reads TGCGCCAGCACCCCGGGACAGGGACAAGAGACCCAGTACTTC.

This chain joins TRBV6-1 and TRBJ2-7; D not certain. CDR3 size: 13 residues. Germline V gives CDR1 MNHNS, CDR2 SASEGT. V was shortened by 6 bases and J by 3 bases, with 12 bases between the two germline ends. Here the CDR3 DNA reads TGTGCCAGCAGATTTGTCGGAAGCTACGAGCAGTACTTC. As protein: CASRFVGSYEQYF.

In its sample, this clone was seen once. CDR3 protein: CASSVGTGGGGANVLTF. The CDR3 bases are TGTGCCAGCAGCGTGGGGACAGGGGGCGGTGGGGCCAACGTCCTGACTTTC. The rearrangement links TRBV9 to TRBJ2-6; TRBD1 aligns across 12 bases. CDR3 size: 17 residues. In germline, CDR1 is SGDLS, CDR2 YYNGEE. With V trimmed by 2 bases and J by 3 bases, 3 bases remained unmatched.

On this clone: The sample holds other DNA sequences that translate to the same CDR3. V and J are TRBV11-3 and TRBJ2-7; D is uncertain. The CDR3 sequence is 12 residues long. Per the germline V gene, CDR1 is SGHNT and CDR2 is YENEEA. V shed 1 base and J shed 6 bases, with 7 bases lying between them. DNA of the CDR3: TGTGCCAGCAGCTTAGGAGGTGGCGAGCAGTACTTC. Translation: CASSLGGGEQYF.

The genes are TRBV30 and TRBJ1-2; D ambiguous. CDR3 length: 13 amino acids. Germline CDR1 is GTSNPN and CDR2 is SVGIG (reference sequence). V lost 2 bases to trimming and J lost 4 bases, with 11 bases between them. CDR3 loop: CAWSLGRVYGYTF. The CDR3 DNA reads TGTGCCTGGAGTCTGGGCAGAGTCTATGGCTACACCTTC.

V gene TRBV7-2 combines with J gene TRBJ1-1; D remains ambiguous. V was trimmed by 1 base and J by 2 bases, leaving 11 bases between them. The CDR3 runs to 15 residues. Germline CDR1 SGHTA, CDR2 FQGNSA. The CDR3 nucleotides are TGTGCCAGCAGCTTAGGCGCGGGTTATAACACTGAAGCTTTCTTT. As protein: CASSLGAGYNTEAFF.

This chain links TRBV7-2 with TRBJ1-6, with TRBD1 as a possible D gene (5 bases). Germline-derived CDR1 and CDR2 are SGHTA and FQGNSA. This CDR3 region has 13 residues. V lost 3 bases and J 7 bases, leaving 7 bases between the germline ends. The CDR3 sequence is CASSLWGNSPLHF. CDR3 in DNA: TGTGCCAGCAGCTTGTGGGGGAATTCACCCCTCCACTTT.

The chain couples TRBV6-1 to TRBJ1-6; 8 bases line up with TRBD1. The germline CDR1 and CDR2 sequences are MNHNS and SASEGT. V gave up 0 bases and J gave up 2 bases; unmatched junction bases: 0. This CDR3 region has 16 residues. The CDR3 DNA follows: TGTGCCAGCAGTGAAGCGGGACAGGCCTATAATTCACCCCTCCACTTT. As protein: CASSEAGQAYNSPLHF.

The chain joins TRBV5-6 to TRBJ2-1; D not resolved. The V gene lost 4 bases and the J gene lost 6 bases, with 8 bases spanning the gap. CDR3 length: 12 amino acids. Germline V gene sequence: CDR1 SGHDT, CDR2 YYEEEE. The CDR3: CASSMGFNEQFF. The CDR3 DNA reads as TGTGCCAGCAGCATGGGATTCAATGAGCAGTTCTTC.

This chain links TRBV5-6 with TRBJ2-7, with 7 positions matching TRBD2. After removal of 1 base from V and 2 bases from J, the junction contained 6 bases not matched to a gene. The CDR3 sequence is 15 residues long. Germline CDR1 is SGHDT and CDR2 is YYEEEE. The CDR3 here is CASSLWEGSPYEQYF. CDR3 bases: TGTGCCAGCAGCTTGTGGGAGGGCAGCCCCTACGAGCAGTACTTC.